One and the same sample provided the 21 T cell receptor beta chains below, sequenced in a study of blood T cell repertoires in COVID-19. Some clones are missing from TCRdb's copy, which holds only in-frame ones; the method was immunoSEQ multiplex PCR. The data contain 150,000 to 200,000 clones, about nine tenths of them singletons. The sample comprised peripheral blood. The receptors were sampled from a man aged 45-65 years with acute or convalescent COVID-19.

A single count supports this clone. The J gene is TRBJ2-1, the V gene TRBV2; D possibly corresponds to TRBD1 (5 bases). Germline CDR1 and CDR2: SNHLY and FYNNEI. The CDR3 runs to 12 residues. V was clipped by 5 bases and J by 8 bases, with 10 bases between them. This CDR3 reads CASSPQGDEQFF. CDR3 in DNA: TGTGCCAGCAGTCCTCAGGGTGATGAGCAGTTCTTC.

This chain links TRBV29-1 with TRBJ2-7, with D possibly being TRBD1 (7 bases). CDR1 is SQVTM, CDR2 ANQGSEA, per germline. The CDR3 sequence is 13 residues long. V lost 4 bases to trimming and J lost 2 bases, with 12 bases between them. The CDR3 bases are TGCAGCGTTGGCACAGGGGAGGCCTACGAGCAGTACTTC. This gives the protein CSVGTGEAYEQYF.

The chain couples TRBV4-1 to TRBJ2-2, with 8 positions matching TRBD2. J gave up 2 bases and V 4 bases, and 6 bases lay outside the gene matches. The V gene's germline CDR1 is MGHRA and CDR2 YSYEKL. The CDR3 covers 16 residues. The CDR3 sequence is CASSPRRGVNTGELFF. CDR3 DNA sequence: TGCGCCAGCAGCCCCCGGCGGGGGGTCAACACCGGGGAGCTGTTTTTT.

V usage is TRBV9 and J usage is TRBJ2-1, with D maybe TRBD2 (7 bases). With 3 bases removed from V and 5 bases from J, the gap between germline ends came to 15 bases. The germline V gene encodes CDR1 SGDLS and CDR2 YYNGEE. This CDR3 region has 15 residues. DNA of the CDR3: TGTGCCAGCAGCGCAGTGGGAGGGGGGCACAATGAGCAGTTCTTC. This encodes CASSAVGGGHNEQFF.

This clone occurred once. The rearrangement links TRBV6-5 to TRBJ1-2; perhaps TRBD1 as D (6 bases). The germline gives CDR1 MNHEY, CDR2 SVGAGI. The V gene lost 7 bases and the J gene lost 5 bases, with 14 bases spanning the gap. The length of the CDR3 is 13 residues. CDR3 DNA sequence: TGTGCCAGCACCCCCGGGACACTTTATGGCTACACCTTC. Protein: CASTPGTLYGYTF.

The chain carries TRBV7-3 and TRBJ2-2, with 7 bases matching TRBD2. This CDR3 comprises 17 residues. The J segment lost 3 bases and the V segment lost 1 base, leaving 8 bases of the junction unmatched. Germline CDR1 reads SGHTA; CDR2 reads FQGTGA. Written as DNA, the CDR3 is TGTGCCAGCAGCTTAAGACAGTTTAGCGGGTACACCGGGGAGCTGTTTTTT. This codes for CASSLRQFSGYTGELFF.

CDR3 region: CASMGTGGRHEQFF. In nucleotides, the CDR3 is TGTGCCAGTATGGGGACAGGGGGCCGACATGAGCAGTTCTTC. The V gene is TRBV19, the J gene TRBJ2-1; TRBD1 matches 12 bases. V shed 7 bases, J shed 8 bases, and the junction held 6 bases outside the gene matches. The CDR3 is made up of 14 amino acids. Germline V gives CDR1 LNHDA, CDR2 SQIVND (reference sequence).

V usage is TRBV11-3 and J usage is TRBJ2-3, with 11 bases that match TRBD2. V dropped 5 bases and J dropped 7; count of bases not matched to a gene: 8. CDR1 is SGHNT, CDR2 YENEEA, per germline. This CDR3 is built from 15 residues. The CDR3 nucleotides read TGTGCCAGCAGCCTCGGGACTAGCGGTACAAATACGCAGTATTTT. Translating gives CASSLGTSGTNTQYF.

This sequence joins TRBV5-1 and TRBJ2-1; 11 nucleotides align to TRBD2. The CDR3 runs to 17 residues. Germline values: CDR1 SGHRS, CDR2 YFSETQ. After removal of 4 bases from V and 5 bases from J, the junction contained 11 bases not matched to a gene. This chain's CDR3 is CASSLGLADPGHNEQFF. CDR3 in DNA: TGCGCCAGCAGCCTGGGACTAGCGGACCCCGGTCACAATGAGCAGTTCTTC. The variable domain in full, with the rest retrieved from reference TRBV5-1 and TRBJ2-1, is KAGVTQTPRYLIKTRGQQVTLSCSPISGHRSVSWYQQTPGQGLQFLFEYFSETQRNKGNFPGRFSGRQFSNSRSEMNVSTLELGDSALYLCASSLGLADPGHNEQFFGPGTRLTVL.

On this clone: Different DNA sequences within this sample yield the same CDR3. Written as DNA, the CDR3 is TGTGCCAGCAGTTCGGGACAGGGCAATCAGCCCCAGCATTTT. It translates to CASSSGQGNQPQHF. The J gene is TRBJ1-5, the V gene TRBV28; 8 nucleotides match TRBD1. J lost 2 bases, V lost 4 bases, and 1 base had no gene match. CDR3 size: 14 residues. Germline V gene lookup returns CDR1 MDHEN and CDR2 SYDVKM.

The chain employs TRBV7-8 and TRBJ2-2; D gene unclear. This CDR3 comprises 13 residues. Germline V CDR1 and CDR2: SGHVS, FQNEAQ. Trimming stripped 2 bases from V and 7 bases from J, with 8 bases between. CDR3 DNA sequence: TGTGCCAGCAGCTTATTTTCAGGCGGGGAGCTGTTTTTT. Protein: CASSLFSGGELFF.

V and J are TRBV12-3 or TRBV12-4 and TRBJ2-1; D is possibly TRBD2 (5 bases). Trimming took off 6 bases at V and 9 bases at J, with 12 bases between the two ends. CDR3 length: 12 amino acids. The CDR3 nucleotides read TGTGCCAGCAGCAGAGGGCAAGCTGAGCAGTTCTTC. It codes for CASSRGQAEQFF.

The chain has TRBV7-9 and TRBJ2-1; 12 nucleotides line up with TRBD2. Trimming took 5 bases from V and 9 from J; bases not matched to a gene: 14. From germline, CDR1 is SEHNR and CDR2 FQNEAQ (reference sequence). The CDR3 runs to 17 residues. The CDR3 DNA is TGTGCCAGCAGCCCCGACTGGGCTAGCGGGGGGGCCAGTGAGCAGTTCTTC. Translated, it gives CASSPDWASGGASEQFF.

The chain links TRBV9 to TRBJ2-1, with 10 bases aligning to TRBD1. The germline V gene has CDR1 SGDLS and CDR2 YYNGEE. The CDR3 is made up of 15 amino acids. The J segment lost 12 bases and the V segment lost 1 base, leaving 10 bases of the junction unmatched. CDR3 region: CASSVKGQGSTLQFF. CDR3 sequence (DNA): TGTGCCAGCAGCGTAAAGGGACAGGGGTCTACCCTGCAGTTCTTC.

The chain joins TRBV13 to TRBJ2-1; TRBD2 matches 12 bases. V lost 5 bases, J lost 8 bases, and 10 bases stayed unmatched. Germline CDR1 and CDR2: PRHDT and FYEKMQ (reference sequence). The CDR3 totals 16 residues. Here the CDR3 DNA reads TGTGCCAGCAGCCAGACCCTAGCGGGAGGGTGGGATGAGCAGTTCTTC. Translated: CASSQTLAGGWDEQFF.

The chain joins TRBV9 to TRBJ2-2; D gene unclear. V lost 0 bases and J lost 0, with 3 bases in between. The CDR3 has 14 residues. The germline V gene has CDR1 SGDLS and CDR2 YYNGEE. The CDR3 here is CASSVDSNTGELFF. CDR3 nucleotide sequence: TGTGCCAGCAGCGTAGACTCGAACACCGGGGAGCTGTTTTTT.

This clone was seen only a few times. The CDR3 here is CASSLGTGAYEQYF. CDR3 nucleotide sequence: TGTGCCAGCAGTTTAGGGACAGGGGCCTACGAGCAGTACTTC. The genes are TRBV28 and TRBJ2-7, with TRBD1 identical over 10 bases. Trimming removed 2 bases from V and 2 bases from J; junction bases left unmatched: 0. Germline-derived CDR1 and CDR2 are MDHEN and SYDVKM. The CDR3 contains 14 residues. Looking up the rest from reference TRBV28 and TRBJ2-7 gives the full variable domain: DVKVTQSSRYLVKRTGEKVFLECVQDMDHENMFWYRQDPGLGLRLIYFSYDVKMKEKGDIPEGYSVSREKKERFSLILESASTNQTSMYLCASSLGTGAYEQYFGPGTRLTVT.

This clone came up once. This sequence joins TRBV28 and TRBJ2-5; possibly TRBD1 for D (6 bases). Germline V CDR1 and CDR2: MDHEN, SYDVKM. The ends were cut back, 3 bases at V and 5 bases at J, with 16 bases in the middle. The CDR3 covers 15 residues. Here the CDR3 reads CASSLSTGLEETQYF. The CDR3 DNA is TGTGCCAGCAGTTTGAGTACAGGGCTAGAGGAGACCCAGTACTTC.

The V and J genes are TRBV11-1 and TRBJ2-5, with a weak D call TRBD2 (7 bases). CDR1 is SGHAT, CDR2 FQDESV, per germline (reference sequence). The CDR3 extends over 16 amino acids. Trimming shortened V by 5 bases and J by 5 bases, and 21 bases separated the two germline ends. The CDR3 loop is CASSPGRGQGEETQYF. The CDR3 DNA is TGTGCCAGCAGCCCGGGGCGGGGGCAGGGTGAGGAGACCCAGTACTTC.

This clone was seen a single time. The V call is TRBV15, the J call TRBJ2-2; TRBD2 matches at 7 bases. This CDR3 region has 16 residues. Germline CDR1 is LNHNV and CDR2 is YYDKDF (reference sequence). J was trimmed by 1 base and V by 1 base; bases with no gene match: 3. The CDR3 spells CATSRGSGMNTGELFF. As DNA, the CDR3 is TGTGCCACCAGCAGAGGCAGCGGGATGAACACCGGGGAGCTGTTTTTT.

The chain has TRBV4-1 and TRBJ1-1; 7 bases align to TRBD1. V shed 2 bases, J shed 1 base, and the junction held 4 bases outside the gene matches. Germline V gene sequence: CDR1 MGHRA, CDR2 YSYEKL. The CDR3 loop spans 15 amino acids. The CDR3 bases are TGCGCCAGCAGCCAACCGGACAGGAAGAACACTGAAGCTTTCTTT. As protein: CASSQPDRKNTEAFF.